This TCR beta chain was recovered during a study of blood T cells in healthy people across ages. The study, taken as a whole, reports: Long-lived donors had more naive CD4+ cells and higher diversity than aged donors.

A J-beta primer mix and a sample-barcoded 5' primer were used in a second PCR of roughly 6 to 12 cycles. TCRdb re-called the 5' RACE reads through MiXCR, storing one row per CDR3 protein. This table holds some 890,000 distinct CDR3 sequences, roughly 29% found once. The draw of peripheral blood yielded about 9.4 milliliters from each donor. Extraction yielded at least 6 micrograms of total RNA per sample. A note on this clonotype: Its antigen is unidentified. At one of its ends the junction is not consistent with the germline gene, which may arise from a read error.

The same sample was also used in a study of T cells of mothers and their children. That report notes: Samples came from a few healthy Caucasian mothers and their six children.

Input material: blood. The TCR comes from a woman aged 40 to 50 in good health.

The CDR3 sequence is CVSSNPRAGVPYEQYF. For the CDR3, the DNA is TGTGTCAGCAGTAATCCCCGGGCAGGGGTACCCTACGAGCAGTACTTC. This sequence joins TRBV28 and TRBJ2-7; tentatively, D is TRBD1 (6 bases). CDR3 length: 16 amino acids. The germline CDR1 and CDR2 sequences are MDHEN and SYDVKM.